One sample yielded the 2 T cell receptor beta chains listed below, sequenced in a study of memory CD8 T cells in hepatitis C reinfection. Repertoires were generated with immunoSEQ multiplex PCR, while TCRdb's copy carries only in-frame clones and drops some. Altogether about 45,000 clones are present, 88% being singletons, with the ten largest covering approximately 1.2%. The time point is: peak reinfection, 3 to 8 weeks after reinfection detection. Sorted cells were sequenced directly ex vivo without any in vitro expansion. What was sequenced was naive CD8+ T cells sorted from blood. The source is a man in his late teens or twenties with hepatitis C virus infection.

The gene calls are TRBV10-1 and TRBJ2-3; the match to TRBD2 covers 8 bases. Per germline, CDR1 WNHNN and CDR2 SYGVQD (reference sequence). V lost 3 bases to trimming and J lost 3 bases; unmatched junction nucleotides: 8. The length of the CDR3 is 16 residues. The CDR3 coding sequence is TGCGCCAGCAGTGAAGGAGCGGGAGCTCTAACAGATACGCAGTATTTT. It codes for CASSEGAGALTDTQYF.

This rearrangement joins TRBV2 to TRBJ2-1; 8 bases match TRBD2. After removal of 5 bases from V and 0 bases from J, the junction contained 3 bases not matched to a gene. The length of the CDR3 is 15 residues. CDR1 SNHLY and CDR2 FYNNEI come from the germline V gene. CDR3 amino acids: CASSLAGSSYNEQFF. CDR3 nucleotide sequence: TGTGCCAGCAGTTTAGCGGGGAGCTCCTACAATGAGCAGTTCTTC.